This T cell receptor (beta chain) was identified during a study of blood T cell repertoires in COVID-19. Study summary: COVID-19 samples collected from the United States, Italy and Spain covered acute and convalescent phases. Nucleic acid was either cDNA or gDNA, and it came from T cells, B-cell-depleted T cells, or PBMCs.

Per the original data handling: Reference gene primer amplification in the assay estimated nucleated cell counts. Produced via immunoSEQ multiplex PCR; TCRdb's table is partial and in-frame only. V, J and clone size were drawn from that table, and D and trimming were deduced from the DNA. Counted here are fewer than 350,000 clones, about 89% occurring once; the ten biggest clones make up approximately 8.1%. Germline V gives CDR1 SGHVS, CDR2 FQNEAQ. The V and J ends lost 5 bases and 4 bases respectively, with 18 bases between them. The CDR3 sequence is 17 residues long. The V and J genes are TRBV7-8 and TRBJ1-6, with D perhaps TRBD1 (5 bases). The sequencing input was peripheral blood. The sequence derives from a woman between 50 and 59 years old who had recovered from COVID-19. Written as DNA, the CDR3 is TGTGCCAGCAGCGCAGACTTGGGGGGAGGGTATAATTCACCCCTCCACTTT. Its translation is CASSADLGGGYNSPLHF.